This T cell receptor (beta chain) was profiled in a study of OX40 agonist ivuxolimab in advanced cancers. Overall study: In this cohort, patients received ivuxolimab, an agonistic anti-OX40 (CD134) antibody. Administration of intravenous ivuxolimab to patients occurred every 2 weeks at 0.01 to 10 mg/kg.

Data came from immunoSEQ multiplex PCR; TCRdb stores just in-frame clones and leaves some out. Of approximately 90,000 clones in the sample, roughly 89% were seen once. The receptor was derived from an adult with an advanced solid tumor such as melanoma, head and neck, liver or kidney cancer. This material consisted of CD4+ or CD8+ T cells sorted from blood, taken in a trial of the OX40 agonist ivuxolimab.

Written as DNA, the CDR3 is TGTGCCAGCAGTTTATCAACACAGGGGTATGAGACCCAGTACTTC. The encoded protein is CASSLSTQGYETQYF. V is TRBV27 and J is TRBJ2-5, with TRBD1 matching 7 bases. The CDR3 totals 15 residues. With 0 bases clipped from V and 5 bases from J, the junction kept 6 bases outside the gene matches. From germline, CDR1 is MNHEY and CDR2 SMNVEV (reference sequence).